These 28 T cell receptor beta chains share one sample of origin, sequenced in a study of blood T cell repertoires in COVID-19. Sequencing used immunoSEQ multiplex PCR; TCRdb keeps in-frame clones, though not all of them. The sample has roughly 27,000 clones; roughly 91% are singletons. Sequenced: peripheral blood. All receptors come from a human donor with active COVID-19. The donor label of this sample is uncertain.

V and J are TRBV5-1 and TRBJ2-1, with 11 bases fitting TRBD1. Germline V lookup: CDR1 SGHRS, CDR2 YFSETQ. V was pared by 4 bases and J by 4 bases, with 7 bases of the junction left unmatched. CDR3 size: 16 residues. CDR3: CASSKTGTGGYNEQFF. As DNA, the CDR3 is TGCGCCAGCAGCAAAACCGGGACAGGGGGATACAATGAGCAGTTCTTC.

The gene calls are TRBV4-3 and TRBJ1-1, with TRBD1 identical over 8 bases. The germline V gene has CDR1 LGHNA and CDR2 YSLEER. After removal of 1 base from V and 5 bases from J, the junction contained 12 bases not matched to a gene. This CDR3 comprises 17 residues. CDR3: CASSQVGRGRGWTEAFF. Written as DNA, the CDR3 is TGCGCCAGCAGCCAAGTAGGCAGGGGGCGCGGTTGGACTGAAGCTTTCTTT.

This chain connects TRBV6-2 or TRBV6-3 to TRBJ2-7; TRBD1 aligns across 7 bases. Germline lookup yields CDR1 MNHEY and CDR2 SVGEGT. There are 14 residues in the CDR3. Germline trimming cut 4 bases from V and 2 bases from J; bases unmatched to any gene: 5. The CDR3: CASSFRQGAYEQYF. In nucleotides, the CDR3 is TGTGCCAGCAGTTTCAGACAGGGAGCCTACGAGCAGTACTTC.

The genes are TRBV7-2 and TRBJ2-3, with TRBD2 identical over 12 bases. Germline loops: CDR1 SGHTA, CDR2 FQGNSA. The CDR3 has 17 residues. The junction had 9 bases not matched to a gene; V was cut back by 5 bases and J by 3 bases. The CDR3 reads CASSKSSSGGATDTQYF. The CDR3 nucleotides are TGTGCCAGCAGCAAGTCCTCTAGCGGGGGGGCTACAGATACGCAGTATTTT. Full variable domain (rest looked up from reference TRBV7-2 and TRBJ2-3): GAGVSQSPSNKVTEKGKDVELRCDPISGHTALYWYRQSLGQGLEFLIYFQGNSAPDKSGLPSDRFSAERTGGSVSTLTIQRTQQEDSAVYLCASSKSSSGGATDTQYFGPGTRLTVL.

The J gene is TRBJ1-2, the V gene TRBV28; TRBD1 matches 10 bases. Germline-derived CDR1 and CDR2 are MDHEN and SYDVKM. The J segment lost 3 bases and the V segment lost 2 bases, leaving 3 bases of the junction unmatched. The CDR3 has 15 amino acids. DNA of the CDR3: TGTGCCAGCAGTTTAAGGGGGACAGGGGACTATGGCTACACCTTC. This translates into CASSLRGTGDYGYTF.

In its sample, this clone was seen once. The chain combines TRBV6-2 or TRBV6-3 with TRBJ1-1, with D tentatively TRBD1 (6 bases). Germline CDR1 reads MNHEY; CDR2 reads SVGEGT. V lost 5 bases to trimming and J lost 0 bases, with 10 bases between them. The CDR3 is made up of 14 amino acids. In nucleotides, the CDR3 is TGTGCCAGCAGTCGGGGGGGCATGAACACTGAAGCTTTCTTT. Encoded protein: CASSRGGMNTEAFF.

The V gene is TRBV15, the J gene TRBJ2-7, with D perhaps matching TRBD1 (5 bases). The CDR3 sequence is 16 residues long. Germline CDR1 LNHNV, CDR2 YYDKDF (reference sequence). V lost 0 bases and J 0 bases, leaving 12 bases between the germline ends. CDR3 amino acids: CATSREIQANSYEQYF. The CDR3 bases are TGTGCCACCAGCAGAGAAATACAGGCTAACTCCTACGAGCAGTACTTC.

The J gene is TRBJ2-7, the V gene TRBV10-2; possibly TRBD1 for D (8 bases). This CDR3 comprises 14 residues. CDR1 and CDR2 from the germline V gene are WSHSY and SAAADI. Trimming left V 5 bases short and J 1 base short, with 12 bases between. CDR3 sequence: CASSLQGGSYEQYF. DNA of the CDR3: TGCGCCAGCAGTTTACAGGGGGGGTCCTACGAGCAGTACTTC.

This chain links TRBV28 with TRBJ1-5, with D perhaps TRBD1 (6 bases). The CDR3 sequence is 16 residues long. CDR1 and CDR2 (germline): MDHEN, SYDVKM. Trimming took off 2 bases at V and 2 bases at J, with 13 bases between the two ends. The CDR3 here is CASSLTGKWGNQPQHF. CDR3 bases: TGTGCCAGCAGTTTAACAGGGAAGTGGGGCAATCAGCCCCAGCATTTT.

The rearrangement links TRBV21-1 to TRBJ2-1; the tabulated D call, TRBD2, remains unverified against the DNA. TRBV21-1 is marked as a pseudogene. This CDR3 region has 19 residues. CDR3 nucleotides: TGTGCCAGCAGCAAAGGGACTAGCGGGAGTTACCTCGCCTACAATGAGCAGTTCTTC. Its protein product is CASSKGTSGSYLAYNEQFF.

The J gene is TRBJ2-1, the V gene TRBV7-8; D possibly corresponds to TRBD2 (6 bases). Germline CDR1 SGHVS, CDR2 FQNEAQ. This CDR3 region has 14 residues. V lost 3 bases to trimming and J lost 2 bases, with 8 bases between them. The CDR3 loop is CASSFGGAYNEQFF. CDR3 nucleotide sequence: TGTGCCAGCAGCTTCGGGGGTGCCTACAATGAGCAGTTCTTC.

CDR3 nucleotide sequence: TGTGCCAGCAGCGTTACTAGCGGGGGGGCCTATGAGCAGTTCTTC. Translation: CASSVTSGGAYEQFF. This chain joins TRBV9 and TRBJ2-1, with 13 bases identical to TRBD2. CDR3 length equals 15 residues. With V trimmed by 2 bases and J by 8 bases, 4 bases remained unmatched. In germline, CDR1 is SGDLS, CDR2 YYNGEE. Complete variable domain (other parts from reference TRBV9 and TRBJ2-1): DSGVTQTPKHLITATGQRVTLRCSPRSGDLSVYWYQQSLDQGLQFLIQYYNGEERAKGNILERFSAQQFPDLHSELNLSSLELGDSALYFCASSVTSGGAYEQFFGPGTRLTVL.

The V and J genes are TRBV7-8 and TRBJ1-1, with D unresolved. V was trimmed by 1 base and J by 5 bases, leaving 8 bases between them. CDR3 length equals 13 residues. CDR1 is SGHVS and CDR2 is FQNEAQ in the germline V gene. The CDR3 DNA is TGTGCCAGCAGCTTAGAGAGGTGGACTGAAGCTTTCTTT. This codes for CASSLERWTEAFF.

In nucleotides, the CDR3 is TGTGCCAGCAGCCTCAGACAGGGGTGGAATTCACCCCTCCACTTT. This translates into CASSLRQGWNSPLHF. This chain connects TRBV7-8 to TRBJ1-6, with 8 bases lining up with TRBD1. The germline V gene encodes CDR1 SGHVS and CDR2 FQNEAQ. The CDR3 has 15 amino acids. V was pared by 5 bases and J by 7 bases, with 7 bases of the junction left unmatched.

This chain links TRBV5-4 with TRBJ1-4; TRBD1 matches at 7 bases. Germline CDR1 and CDR2: SGHNT and YYREEE (reference sequence). The junction had 5 bases not matched to a gene; V was cut back by 4 bases and J by 2 bases. CDR3 length equals 15 residues. The CDR3 DNA reads TGTGCCAGCAGCCTACAGGGGTCGACTAATGAAAAACTGTTTTTT. Protein sequence: CASSLQGSTNEKLFF.

The V gene is TRBV6-5, the J gene TRBJ2-2; D is possibly TRBD2 (5 bases). Germline V CDR1 and CDR2: MNHEY, SVGAGI. CDR3 length equals 15 residues. V was clipped by 0 bases and J by 4 bases, with 9 bases between them. The CDR3, as DNA: TGTGCCAGCAGTTACTCGTCGCGGGCCACCGGGGAGCTGTTTTTT. Its protein product is CASSYSSRATGELFF.

The chain couples TRBV5-4 to TRBJ1-6; 8 bases map to TRBD1. This CDR3 has 15 amino acids. Germline trimming cut 5 bases from V and 6 bases from J; bases unmatched to any gene: 7. Per germline, CDR1 SGHNT and CDR2 YYREEE (reference sequence). CDR3 sequence (DNA): TGTGCCAGCAGGCCCGGACAGGGCCTTAATTCACCCCTCCACTTT. Encoded protein: CASRPGQGLNSPLHF.

V and J are TRBV5-8 and TRBJ2-5, with 7 bases identical to TRBD1. The CDR3 totals 14 residues. CDR1 and CDR2 (germline): SGHTS, YDEGEE. With V trimmed by 0 bases and J by 5 bases, 4 bases remained unmatched. DNA of the CDR3: TGTGCCAGCAGCTTGGAACAGGGGATGGAGACCCAGTACTTC. Protein: CASSLEQGMETQYF.

This clone has just one count. The J gene is TRBJ1-1, the V gene TRBV5-6; maybe TRBD1 (5 bases). With 2 bases removed from V and 0 bases from J, the gap between germline ends came to 11 bases. The CDR3 has 15 residues. Germline assignment: CDR1 SGHDT and CDR2 YYEEEE. DNA for the CDR3: TGTGCCAGCAGCTTCCCGACAGCCATGAACACTGAAGCTTTCTTT. The encoded protein is CASSFPTAMNTEAFF.

This chain connects TRBV12-3 or TRBV12-4 to TRBJ2-3; no clear D. The CDR3 loop spans 12 amino acids. V was clipped by 6 bases and J by 1 base, with 5 bases between them. In nucleotides, the CDR3 is TGTGCCAGCAGGTCCGGCACAGATACGCAGTATTTT. This translates into CASRSGTDTQYF.

The chain joins TRBV6-6 to TRBJ2-5, with TRBD2 identical over 8 bases. V was clipped by 7 bases and J by 0 bases; unmatched bases: 10. Per germline, CDR1 MNHNY and CDR2 SVGAGI (reference sequence). This CDR3 has 16 amino acids. The CDR3 protein is CASITEPLADQETQYF. CDR3 DNA: TGTGCCAGCATCACGGAGCCACTAGCGGACCAAGAGACCCAGTACTTC.

This chain connects TRBV6-1 to TRBJ2-2, with TRBD2 matching over 7 bases. Germline V gene data show CDR1 as MNHNS and CDR2 as SASEGT. V was pared by 2 bases and J by 1 base, with 4 bases of the junction left unmatched. The CDR3 extends over 16 amino acids. The CDR3 nucleotides read TGTGCCAGCAGTGAATGGTCTAGCGGGAACACCGGGGAGCTGTTTTTT. It is translated as CASSEWSSGNTGELFF.

This chain uses TRBV27 with TRBJ1-1; the match to TRBD1 covers 10 bases. Germline CDR1 is MNHEY and CDR2 is SMNVEV (reference sequence). V lost 8 bases to trimming and J lost 5 bases; unmatched junction nucleotides: 8. The CDR3 has 14 residues. The CDR3 loop is CASRFGDRGTEAFF. DNA of the CDR3: TGTGCCAGCCGATTCGGGGACAGGGGTACTGAAGCTTTCTTT.

This clone has only one observation. J is TRBJ2-3 and V is TRBV11-2; 9 bases map to TRBD2. Germline loops: CDR1 SGHAT, CDR2 FQNNGV. This CDR3 region has 14 residues. J was trimmed by 5 bases and V by 10 bases; bases with no gene match: 10. CDR3 sequence: CATGAGGPRDTQYF. CDR3 coding DNA: TGTGCCACAGGGGCGGGAGGGCCGAGAGATACGCAGTATTTT.

The chain uses TRBV2 and TRBJ2-3, with 7 bases aligning to TRBD1. The germline gives CDR1 SNHLY, CDR2 FYNNEI. V dropped 4 bases and J dropped 5; count of bases not matched to a gene: 6. The CDR3 contains 14 residues. This CDR3 reads CASSVEGAGDTQYF. CDR3 DNA: TGTGCCAGCAGTGTAGAGGGGGCGGGAGATACGCAGTATTTT.

This chain uses TRBV3-1 (or the pseudogene TRBV3-2) with TRBJ1-6; the D gene is possibly TRBD1 (6 bases). The germline CDR1 and CDR2 sequences are LGHDT and YNNKEL (reference sequence). This CDR3 contains 14 residues. The V gene lost 4 bases and the J gene lost 7 bases, with 11 bases spanning the gap. The DNA for the CDR3 is TGTGCCAGCAGCCCCTACAGGGCAAATTCACCCCTCCACTTT. Translated, it gives CASSPYRANSPLHF.

This chain joins TRBV4-2 and TRBJ2-3; the match to TRBD2 covers 7 bases. The germline V gene has CDR1 LGHNA and CDR2 YNFKEQ. This CDR3 is 18 amino acids long. V was pared by 3 bases and J by 0 bases, with 12 bases of the junction left unmatched. The CDR3 coding sequence is TGTGCCAGCAGCCAGGGGAGCGGGGAGGTGCCTAGCACAGATACGCAGTATTTT. This encodes CASSQGSGEVPSTDTQYF.

The rearrangement uses TRBV19 and TRBJ1-5; D perhaps matches TRBD1 (5 bases). This CDR3 spans 18 amino acids. V was clipped by 5 bases and J by 0 bases, with 20 bases between them. Germline V lookup: CDR1 LNHDA, CDR2 SQIVND (reference sequence). The CDR3 region has the DNA TGTGCCAGTAGTCCTCCCGACAGTACTTTTTATAGCAATCAGCCCCAGCATTTT. Residues: CASSPPDSTFYSNQPQHF.